A selection of T cell receptor beta chains follows, all from one sample in a study of early T cells in non-severe SARS-CoV-2 infection. TCRdb reprocessed the 5' RACE reads via MiXCR and lists one record per CDR3 protein. This table holds under 35,000 distinct CDR3 sequences, roughly 5% found once. What was sequenced was whole blood. The receptors were sampled from an adult who was a healthcare worker with PCR-confirmed SARS-CoV-2 infection or an uninfected control (not recorded which). Each CDR3 is given with its conserved first and last residue. A D gene is named only where the DNA matches it firmly. Size values are once, few and many counts, or a class for expanded clones, and some rows have none.

>TRBJ2-3|-|TRBV5-6|many
CASSLEGPARWTQYF
TGTGCCAGCAGCTTGGAGGGACCCGCGCGGTGGACGCAGTATTTT
>TRBJ2-1|-|TRBV6-1|-
CATAGASDRSNEQFF
TGTGCCACCGCGGGGGCCTCCGATCGCAGCAATGAGCAGTTCTTC
>TRBJ1-5|TRBD1|TRBV2|many
CASTGQGANQPQHF
TGTGCCAGCACCGGACAGGGGGCGAATCAGCCCCAGCATTTT
>TRBJ2-1|-|TRBV28|-
CASSPSSADNEQFF
TGTGCCAGCAGCCCGTCCAGCGCAGACAATGAGCAGTTCTTC
>TRBJ2-2|TRBD1|TRBV7-2|many
CASSRTGLNTGELFF
TGTGCCAGCAGCCGGACAGGGCTAAACACCGGGGAGCTGTTTTTT
>TRBJ2-7|-|TRBV12-5|many
CASGLFTYEQYF
TGTGCTAGTGGTTTATTTACCTACGAGCAGTACTTC
>TRBJ2-1|-|TRBV12-3/TRBV12-4|many
CASSLKLFNEQFF
TGTGCCAGCAGCCTTAAGCTGTTCAATGAGCAGTTCTTC
>TRBJ2-3|TRBD2|TRBV20-1|many
CSVRTSGLRTDTQYF
TGCAGTGTTCGTACTAGCGGTCTTCGCACAGATACGCAGTATTTT
>TRBJ2-5|TRBD2|TRBV5-1|many
CASSTKVGTSGQETQYF
TGCGCCAGCAGCACGAAGGTTGGGACTAGCGGACAAGAGACCCAGTACTTC
>TRBJ1-1|-|TRBV6-1|-
CASSEATGAFF
TGTGCCAGCAGTGAAGCGACGGGGGCTTTCTTT
>TRBJ2-6|TRBD1|TRBV20-1|many
CSARRTGGTGANVLTF
TGCAGTGCTCGCAGGACAGGGGGTACCGGGGCCAACGTCCTGACTTTC
>TRBJ2-1|-|TRBV9|few
CASSPTAYNEQFF
TGTGCCAGCAGCCCCACCGCCTACAATGAGCAGTTCTTC
>TRBJ2-3|TRBD1|TRBV5-1|many
CASSAGQGVDTDTQYF
TGCGCCAGCAGCGCAGGACAGGGGGTCGACACAGATACGCAGTATTTT
>TRBJ1-1|-|TRBV12-3/TRBV12-4|many
CASSLILVNTEAFF
TGTGCCAGCAGTCTTATATTGGTGAACACTGAAGCTTTCTTT
>TRBJ1-6|-|TRBV12-3/TRBV12-4|-
CASSLGPLTDSPLHF
TGTGCCAGCAGTTTGGGACCGTTGACGGATTCACCCCTCCACTTT